This T cell receptor (beta chain) came from a study of vaccination and CD4 T cells after COVID-19. Study-wide results and caveats: SARS-CoV-2-reactive clonotypes rose nonsignificantly, with the median going from roughly 21 to 40.

This clonotype ranks as medium-sized. The antigen is not known. Treatment given: approximately 9-day PBMC culture with coronavirus spike peptide pools or control peptides (ViraFEST assay). The Oncomine TCR Beta short-read assay generated sequence data from the DNA of cultured CD4+ T cells. TCRdb ran MiXCR on the PCR reads and lists one entry per CDR3 protein. Of under 14,000 distinct CDR3 sequences listed, around 23% are singletons. The sequence was collected from a human donor who had recovered from COVID-19. The sequenced sample was CD4+ T cells from blood, cultured in vitro, obtained after SARS-CoV-2 vaccination.

The CDR3 region is CATSRDIRDYGYTF. CDR3 coding DNA: TGTGCCACCAGCAGAGATATACGGGACTATGGCTACACCTTC. V is TRBV15 and J is TRBJ1-2; D is unresolved. The CDR3 sequence is 14 residues long. The ends were cut back, 0 bases at V and 3 bases at J, with 8 bases in the middle. The germline V gene has CDR1 LNHNV and CDR2 YYDKDF (reference sequence).